Sequencing of this T cell receptor beta chain was carried out in a study of shared clonotypes between healthy human individuals. Study results and caveats: Sharing across a few donors was seen in 4% to 5% of naive CD4 clonotypes.

Sequencing was performed with immunoSEQ multiplex PCR; in TCRdb, only in-frame clones are kept and a portion is missing. Here the sample spans roughly 2,000,000 clones, 80% to 95% being singletons. The germline V gene encodes CDR1 MDHEN and CDR2 SYDVKM. This CDR3 spans 10 amino acids. Trimming left V 8 bases short and J 3 bases short, with 5 bases between. Naivety among CD8 cells was defined by CD45RO negativity and positive CCR7 selection, thereby excluding terminally differentiated effector memory CD45RA+ cells. Worth noting for this clone: The target antigen is unknown. Distinct nucleotide sequences in the sample also encode this CDR3.

The material sequenced was naive CD8+ T cells from PBMCs. The sequence came from a man between 18 and 35 years old in good health. Some clones in this sample may be carry-over from other donors' samples. The chain joins TRBV28 to TRBJ2-7; possible D gene TRBD2, 5 bases. This chain's CDR3 is CASGSYEQYF. CDR3 coding DNA: TGTGCCAGCGGGAGCTACGAGCAGTACTTC.